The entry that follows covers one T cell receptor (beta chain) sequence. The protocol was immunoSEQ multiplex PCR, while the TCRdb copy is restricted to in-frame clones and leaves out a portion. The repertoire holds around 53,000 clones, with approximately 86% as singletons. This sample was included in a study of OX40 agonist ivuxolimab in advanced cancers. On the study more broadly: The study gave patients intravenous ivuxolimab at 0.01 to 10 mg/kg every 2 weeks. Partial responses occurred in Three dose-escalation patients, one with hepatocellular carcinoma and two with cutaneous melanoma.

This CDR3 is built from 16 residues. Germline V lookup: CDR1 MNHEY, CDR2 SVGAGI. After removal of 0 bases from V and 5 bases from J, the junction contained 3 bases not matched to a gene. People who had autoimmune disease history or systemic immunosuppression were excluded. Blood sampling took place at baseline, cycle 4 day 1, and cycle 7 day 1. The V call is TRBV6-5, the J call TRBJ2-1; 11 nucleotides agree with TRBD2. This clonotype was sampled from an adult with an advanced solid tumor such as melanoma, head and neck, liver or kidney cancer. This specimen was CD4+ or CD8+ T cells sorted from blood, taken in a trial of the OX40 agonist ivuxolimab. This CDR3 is CASSYSGLAGNNEQFF. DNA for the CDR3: TGTGCCAGCAGTTACTCCGGACTAGCGGGCAACAATGAGCAGTTCTTC.